This T cell receptor beta chain was obtained from a study of blood T cell repertoires in COVID-19. Clinical histories supplied by participants themselves formed the basis of cohort assignment. This clone appeared a few times. Sequencing was performed with immunoSEQ multiplex PCR; in TCRdb, only in-frame clones are kept and a portion is missing. The sample contains some 420,000 clones, approximately 92% of which appear only once. The CDR3 extends over 16 amino acids. Germline V CDR1 and CDR2: SGHVS, FQNEAQ. V was trimmed by 4 bases and J by 1 base, leaving 13 bases between them. The sequenced material came from PBMCs or T cells enriched from blood (not recorded which). The TCR comes from a man aged 25 to 45 who had recovered from COVID-19. This rearrangement joins TRBV7-8 to TRBJ1-4, with a weak D call TRBD1 (6 bases). The CDR3 sequence is CASSSIGGRTNEKLFF. The CDR3 bases are TGTGCCAGCAGCTCAATAGGGGGAAGAACTAATGAAAAACTGTTTTTT.